This entry lists 4 T cell receptor beta chains sequenced from one sample in a study of OX40 agonist ivuxolimab in advanced cancers. The repertoire was sequenced with immunoSEQ multiplex PCR; TCRdb's copy has only in-frame clones and lacks some. The repertoire holds 70,000 to 100,000 clones, with under 90% as singletons. The sample here was CD4+ or CD8+ T cells sorted from blood, taken in a trial of the OX40 agonist ivuxolimab. The source is an adult with an advanced solid tumor such as melanoma, head and neck, liver or kidney cancer.

The chain combines TRBV2 with TRBJ1-3; D is perhaps TRBD1 (6 bases). Germline CDR1 and CDR2: SNHLY and FYNNEI. Trimming cost V 5 bases and J 0 bases, with 11 bases left between them. The CDR3 contains 15 residues. For the CDR3, the DNA is TGTGCCAGCAGTCCGGACAGAAGCTCTGGAAACACCATATATTTT. Translation gives CASSPDRSSGNTIYF. The complete variable domain, with remaining parts taken from reference TRBV2 and TRBJ1-3, reads EPEVTQTPSHQVTQMGQEVILRCVPISNHLYFYWYRQILGQKVEFLVSFYNNEISEKSEIFDDQFSVERPDGSNFTLKIRSTKLEDSAMYFCASSPDRSSGNTIYFGEGSWLTVV.

The chain combines TRBV11-2 with TRBJ2-1; TRBD2 aligns across 8 bases. The CDR3 contains 15 residues. Germline V gene data show CDR1 as SGHAT and CDR2 as FQNNGV. J gave up 9 bases and V 5 bases, and 12 bases lay outside the gene matches. The CDR3: CASSPQSGRRGEQFF. Here the CDR3 DNA reads TGTGCCAGCAGCCCACAAAGCGGGAGACGGGGTGAGCAGTTCTTC. Looking up the rest from reference TRBV11-2 and TRBJ2-1 gives the full variable domain: EAGVAQSPRYKIIEKRQSVAFWCNPISGHATLYWYQQILGQGPKLLIQFQNNGVVDDSQLPKDRFSAERLKGVDSTLKIQPAKLEDSAVYLCASSPQSGRRGEQFFGPGTRLTVL.

This clone has a handful of counts. The chain employs TRBV2 and TRBJ1-4; D is ambiguous. V was cut by 7 bases and J by 10 bases, with 10 bases left in between. This CDR3 has 11 residues. The germline gives CDR1 SNHLY, CDR2 FYNNEI. The chain's CDR3 is CASNLGGKLFF. The CDR3 nucleotides are TGTGCCAGCAATCTTGGAGGAAAACTGTTTTTT.

This clone is a singleton in its sample. This chain links TRBV29-1 with TRBJ2-1, with D tentatively TRBD2 (5 bases). V dropped 5 bases and J dropped 4 bases, with 12 bases sitting between them. In germline, CDR1 is SQVTM, CDR2 ANQGSEA. This CDR3 spans 13 amino acids. The DNA of the CDR3 is TGCAGCGTTCTCGGAGCGGAGTACAATGAGCAGTTCTTC. Amino acid sequence: CSVLGAEYNEQFF.